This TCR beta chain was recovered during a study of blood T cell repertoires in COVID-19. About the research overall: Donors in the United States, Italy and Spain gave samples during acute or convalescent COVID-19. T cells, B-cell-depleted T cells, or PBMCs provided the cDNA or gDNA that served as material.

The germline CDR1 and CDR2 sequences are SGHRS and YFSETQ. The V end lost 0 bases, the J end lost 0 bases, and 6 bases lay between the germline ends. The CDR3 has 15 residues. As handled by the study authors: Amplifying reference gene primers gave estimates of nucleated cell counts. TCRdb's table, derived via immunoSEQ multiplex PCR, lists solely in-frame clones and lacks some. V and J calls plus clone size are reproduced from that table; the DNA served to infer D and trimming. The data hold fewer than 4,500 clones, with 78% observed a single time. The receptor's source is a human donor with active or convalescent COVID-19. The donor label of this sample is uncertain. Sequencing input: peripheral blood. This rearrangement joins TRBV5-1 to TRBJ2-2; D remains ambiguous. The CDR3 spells CASSLDGANTGELFF. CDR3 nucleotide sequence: TGCGCCAGCAGCTTGGACGGTGCGAACACCGGGGAGCTGTTTTTT.